This T cell receptor (beta chain) comes out of a study of cytomegalovirus exposure and HLA in healthy donors. Study in general: Around 89 million unique TCRs from HLA-typed donors made up an early data release.

The study ran its PCR with 60 Vbeta and 13 Jbeta primers. TCRdb's table, derived via immunoSEQ multiplex PCR, lists solely in-frame clones and lacks some. The profile covers roughly 48,000 clones, with 65% to 85% appearing a single time and about 3% taken by the ten largest. While unrecorded immune exposures were likely, the donors were nominally healthy when sampled. Study conclusions and caveats: A later analysis reportedly found that, within productive TCRs, an Asian-associated ancestry cluster had fewer N-insertions than the mean observed across the roughly 700 donors. Analysis performed later found 16,951 TCR beta sequences associated with HLA alleles at 0.05 false discovery rate.

CDR1 is LGHNA and CDR2 is YSLEER in the germline V gene. There are 16 residues in the CDR3. With 0 bases clipped from V and 9 bases from J, the junction kept 8 bases outside the gene matches. In its sample, this clone was seen a few times. What it binds is unknown. V usage is TRBV4-3 and J usage is TRBJ2-1; 10 nucleotides agree with TRBD2. This TCR derives from a man younger than 35 in good health and CMV-seronegative. What was sequenced was PBMCs. The CDR3 nucleotides read TGCGCCAGCAGCCAAGATCTAGCGGGAGTCGATGGTGAGCAGTTCTTC. This encodes CASSQDLAGVDGEQFF.